These T cell receptor beta chains were read from a single sample in a study of cytomegalovirus exposure and HLA in healthy donors. The method was immunoSEQ multiplex PCR; TCRdb's version includes in-frame clones alone and lacks a portion of them. Of hundreds of thousands of clones listed, over 65% are singletons. The material sequenced was PBMCs. The receptors stem from a man aged 35 to 55 in good health and CMV-seronegative. Both conserved end residues are part of each CDR3. D genes are given only for firm matches.

V gene,D gene,J gene,CDR3 DNA,CDR3 protein
TRBV4-2,TRBD1,TRBJ1-2,TGTGCCAGCAGCCAGGGACAGGGCTATGGCTACACCTTC,CASSQGQGYGYTF
TRBV4-2,NA,TRBJ2-1,TGTGCCAGCAGCCCCATTCCCTTGCGCTCCTACAATGAGCAGTTCTTC,CASSPIPLRSYNEQFF
TRBV27,TRBD1,TRBJ2-2,TGTGCCAGCAGTTTATCCGACAGGGGGGGGACCGGGGAGCTGTTTTTT,CASSLSDRGGTGELFF
TRBV7-9,NA,TRBJ2-7,TGTGCCAGCAGCTTACACCAGGCTTCCTACGAGCAGTACTTC,CASSLHQASYEQYF
TRBV5-4,NA,TRBJ2-1,TGTGCCAGCAGCTCGGGGGGCTTAACCGGTGGCAATGAGCAGTTCTTC,CASSSGGLTGGNEQFF
TRBV7-9,NA,TRBJ1-5,TGTGCCAGCAGCTTATCTTCCGGTAGCAATCAGCCCCAGCATTTT,CASSLSSGSNQPQHF
TRBV7-2,TRBD2,TRBJ2-7,TGTGCCAGCAGTTTTAGGGTCGGGACTAGCGGGAGGGGGGCCTACGAGCAGTACTTC,CASSFRVGTSGRGAYEQYF
TRBV18,TRBD1,TRBJ1-2,TGTGCCAGCTCATTGACAGGGTTGGACTATGGCTACACCTTC,CASSLTGLDYGYTF
TRBV9,TRBD2,TRBJ2-7,TGTGCCAGCAGCGTAGCCGGGACTAGCACTTCCTACGAGCAGTACTTC,CASSVAGTSTSYEQYF
TRBV5-1,NA,TRBJ1-4,TGCGCCAGCAGCTTGGCCTTCGGGTCAACTAATGAAAAACTGTTTTTT,CASSLAFGSTNEKLFF
TRBV2,NA,TRBJ1-1,TGTGCCAGCAGGATGGGGGGGCGTAACACTGAAGCTTTCTTT,CASRMGGRNTEAFF
TRBV10-3,NA,TRBJ2-2,TGTGCCATCGGGCAGACCTTCGACACCGGGGAGCTGTTTTTT,CAIGQTFDTGELFF
TRBV5-1,TRBD2,TRBJ2-7,TGCGCCAGCAGCCCCCGGACTAGCGGGATAAACCACGAGCAGTACTTC,CASSPRTSGINHEQYF
TRBV7-9,TRBD1,TRBJ1-1,TGTTCCAGCAGCGATCCACAGGGGGGAATGAACACTGAAGCTTTCTTT,CSSSDPQGGMNTEAFF